This T cell receptor (beta chain) was obtained from a study of blood T cell repertoires in COVID-19. V shed 5 bases and J 0 bases; nucleotides not matched to a gene: 13. Germline CDR1 SGHNT, CDR2 YENEEA. The CDR3 spans 19 residues. In its sample, this clone was seen a few times. Assay: immunoSEQ multiplex PCR; the TCRdb copy retains only in-frame clones and omits some. The sample records a few hundred thousand clones, around nine tenths being singletons. V and J are TRBV11-3 and TRBJ2-3, with TRBD2 matching 11 bases. The receptor's source is a woman aged 30 to 39 who had recovered from COVID-19. Sequenced input: PBMCs or T cells enriched from blood (not recorded which). CDR3 nucleotide sequence: TGTGCCAGCAGCCCCGGCCCTCGACTAGCGGGGACTAGCACAGATACGCAGTATTTT. This sequence encodes CASSPGPRLAGTSTDTQYF. Supplemented by reference TRBV11-3 and TRBJ2-3, the full variable domain reads EAGVVQSPRYKIIEKKQPVAFWCNPISGHNTLYWYLQNLGQGPELLIRYENEEAVDDSQLPKDRFSAERLKGVDSTLKIQPAELGDSAVYLCASSPGPRLAGTSTDTQYFGPGTRLTVL.